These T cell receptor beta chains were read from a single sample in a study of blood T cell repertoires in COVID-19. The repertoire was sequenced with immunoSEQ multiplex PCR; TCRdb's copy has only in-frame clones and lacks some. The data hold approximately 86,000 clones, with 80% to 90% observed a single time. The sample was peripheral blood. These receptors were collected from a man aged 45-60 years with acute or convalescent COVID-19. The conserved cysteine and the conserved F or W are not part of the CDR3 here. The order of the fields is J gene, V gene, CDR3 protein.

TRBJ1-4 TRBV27 ASSSLQGTGEKLF
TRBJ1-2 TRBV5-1 ASSNPTPTGNYGYT
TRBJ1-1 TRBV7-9 ASSLGGQVGAEAF
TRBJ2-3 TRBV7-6 ASSPTLAGAPDTQY
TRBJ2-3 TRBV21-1 ASTNTPPSGGCTDTQY
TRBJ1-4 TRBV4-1 ASSQGQGANEKLF
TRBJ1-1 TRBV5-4 ASSWRQGEAF
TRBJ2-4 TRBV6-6 ASSSTRKAKNIQY
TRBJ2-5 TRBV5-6 ASSLELQGSETQY
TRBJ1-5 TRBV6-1 ASSERWAGLLQPQH
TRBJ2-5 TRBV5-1 ASSSGAGVETQY
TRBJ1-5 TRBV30 AWSVGVLSNQPQH
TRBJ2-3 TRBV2 ASNVQGSPSTDTQY
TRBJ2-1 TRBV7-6 ASSRRLAGSSYNEQF
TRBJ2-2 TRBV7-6 ASSLLAGGTGELF
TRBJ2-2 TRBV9 ASSVPSGGAVGELF
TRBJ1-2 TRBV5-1 ASRSTGDNYGYT
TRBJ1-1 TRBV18 ASSLDRQVKNTEAF
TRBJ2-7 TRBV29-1 SVEGQGSYHEQY
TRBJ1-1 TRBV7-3 ASSLRGRTEAF
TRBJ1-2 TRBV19 ASSITPGQGARGYT
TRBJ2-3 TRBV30 AWTIGGARADTQY
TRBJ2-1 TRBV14 ASSQGGTRLAEQF
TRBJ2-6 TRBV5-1 ASSWGSSGANVLT
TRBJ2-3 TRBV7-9 ASSRNRGGIDTQY
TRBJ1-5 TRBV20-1 SASSGGNQPQH
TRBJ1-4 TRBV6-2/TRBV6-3 ASSYSTGGSNEKLF
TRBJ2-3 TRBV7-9 ASSLNSGATDTQY
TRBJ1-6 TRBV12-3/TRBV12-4 ASSLYEGSPLH
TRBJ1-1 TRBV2 ASRRTARTEAF
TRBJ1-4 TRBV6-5 ASSPIQGTNEKLF
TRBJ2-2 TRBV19 ASSIRQGRVSGELF
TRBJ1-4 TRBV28 ASRQGRGGEKLF
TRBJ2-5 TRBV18 ASSPQRPGGTQY
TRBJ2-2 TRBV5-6 ASSLGDRGHTGELF
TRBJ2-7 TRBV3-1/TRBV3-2 ASSPGTGGAYEQY
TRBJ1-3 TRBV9 ASSVGHRAQRNGNTIY
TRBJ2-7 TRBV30 AWNNRDRGYEQY
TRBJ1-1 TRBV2 ASRGGSDAAF
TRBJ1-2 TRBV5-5 ASSLGDRGANYGYT
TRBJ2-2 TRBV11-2 ASSRRNTRQVAGELF
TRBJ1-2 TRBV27 ASGPRGGLSYGYT
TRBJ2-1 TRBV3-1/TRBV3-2 ASTPGQGAVGEQF
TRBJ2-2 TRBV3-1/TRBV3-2 ASSPFLGLAGAGTGELF
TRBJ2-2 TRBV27 ASSSQNTGELF
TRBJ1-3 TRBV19 ATTSGAIGNTIY
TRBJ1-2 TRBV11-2 ASSLLGGQGLHGYT
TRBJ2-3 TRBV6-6 ASSYGLAGGADTQY
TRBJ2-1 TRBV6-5 ASSSGLALRGEQF
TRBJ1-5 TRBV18 ASSTGGVNQPQH
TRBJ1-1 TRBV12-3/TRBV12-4 ASSHTGGTEAF
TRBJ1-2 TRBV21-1 ASSKEEVAGGLGDHGYT
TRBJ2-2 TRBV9 ASSVELNTGELF
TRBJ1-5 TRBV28 ASRTGGVSQPQH
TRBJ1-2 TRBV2 ASSEGVPGYT
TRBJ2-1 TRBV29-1 SVSGGVVNEQF
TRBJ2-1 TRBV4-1 ASSQGQSGGAYNEQF
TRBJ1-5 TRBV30 AWSVGQGNGQPQH